The entry below describes one T cell receptor (beta chain). This clone was counted only a few times. Its antigen is unknown. No much larger clonotype is one base removed from it; base qualities were not supplied. For CDR1 and CDR2, the germline V gene lists MNHEY and SVGAGI. At the junction V is shortened by 6 bases and J by 0 bases, with 8 bases in between. From cysteine to phenylalanine, the CDR3 is 14 amino acids long. Just CDR3 DNA is preserved here, 42 bases in frame from base 1. The CDR3 regions of human TCRbeta chains were analyzed by immunosequencing. The paper's processing steps were these. Repertoire TCRs were matched against a reference library of SARS-CoV-2-specific TCRs generated with the MIRA antigen-specificity platform. Breadth was defined as the fraction of unique TCRs that were SARS-CoV-2-associated, and depth was defined as the fraction of total T cells that were SARS-CoV-2-associated. Using the MIRA data, every spike-specific TCR was mapped to the spike region that the TCR reacted to and assigned to either a CD4 or a CD8 class. Log10-transformed breadth and depth values were compared by one-way ANOVA with Sidak's multiple comparisons tests. TCRdb re-hosts the immuneACCESS table, in-frame sequences only. Its copies lack some clones; in the studies checked, an unresolved V gene accounts for under half of them, and the cause for the rest is not known. V and J calls and clone size are as listed in that table; D and trimming were resolved from the DNA. This sample holds 150,000 to 200,000 clones; roughly nine tenths were observed only once. The biggest ten clones account for 2.6% of the sample.

The data stem from a study of T cell responses to AZD1222 COVID-19 vaccine (dated by TCRdb to the early 2020s). With respect to the entire study: AZD1222 recipients given second doses at about 4 weeks or at about 12 weeks were pooled, since spike-specific TCR depth and breadth were not found to differ between the two schedules. TCR sequencing covered about 230 trial participants: roughly 200 given two doses of AZD1222 and approximately 26 given two doses of MenACWY control vaccine. Trial participants were enrolled by age into 18-55, 56-69 and 70-plus year subgroups, with about 150, 28 and 57 TCR-sequenced participants respectively.

Overall study results and their limits: Reportedly, almost half of the unique spike-specific TCRs recognized epitopes lying outside the regions that are mutated in the B.1.351 and B.1.1.7 variants. In the small 56-69-year group, the increase in depth fell short of significance, most likely because of low power. After two AZD1222 doses, spike-specific TCR breadth and depth were significantly higher than at day 0 and than in MenACWY recipients. Because no day 14 peak-response samples were available, the repertoires could be characterized only after the peak T cell response. Participants were mostly white British, with more females than males. The authors suggested clonal diversity may have been underestimated. Conclusions about previously exposed vaccinees are limited, since just six AZD1222 recipients were seropositive for SARS-CoV-2 at baseline. Vaccine-associated CD4 TCRs spanned the whole spike protein, with dominant responses in regions 160-218 and 743-854.

Reading the label with the study, this specimen's time point is: baseline before first vaccination. Vaccinee samples were obtained from the UK trials COV001 and COV002, which included a single-blind randomized controlled phase 2/3 trial of AZD1222 (ChAdOx1 nCoV-19) in healthy adults. For TCRbeta chain sequencing, PBMC samples were collected from trial participants at day 0 and at day 28 after the second dose. The rearrangement combines TRBV6-5 with TRBJ1-4; confidence is insufficient to name the D gene. This TCR came from an adult in good health. The starting material was peripheral blood, obtained on day 0 of AZD1222 vaccination. The DNA reads as follows: TGTGCCAGCAGCCAAAGTGCAACTAATGAAAAACTGTTTTTT. Its translation reads: CASSQSATNEKLFF.